Below, 22 T cell receptor beta chains from the same sample are listed, as sequenced in a study of shared clonotypes between healthy human individuals. Here immunoSEQ multiplex PCR was the method, and the copy in TCRdb shows in-frame clones only, minus some. The sample has 2.3 million or so clones, 93% seen once. Source material: naive CD4+ T cells from PBMCs. The subset here: CD45RA+ positively selected. The receptors derive from a young man in good health. Some clones in this sample may be carry-over from other donors' samples.

This rearrangement joins TRBV14 to TRBJ2-7, with D possibly matching TRBD1 (5 bases). Trimming removed 3 bases from V and 2 bases from J, with 14 bases in between. The CDR3 consists of 15 residues. The germline gives CDR1 SGHDN, CDR2 FVKESK. The CDR3 spells CASSHFGSGTYEQYF. Written as DNA, the CDR3 is TGTGCCAGCAGCCATTTCGGGTCAGGGACCTACGAGCAGTACTTC. The full variable domain, rest sourced from reference TRBV14 and TRBJ2-7, is EAGVTQFPSHSVIEKGQTVTLRCDPISGHDNLYWYRRVMGKEIKFLLHFVKESKQDESGMPNNRFLAERTGGTYSTLKVQPAELEDSGVYFCASSHFGSGTYEQYFGPGTRLTVT.

The rearrangement joins TRBV18 to TRBJ2-1; D remains unclear. In germline, CDR1 is KGHSH, CDR2 LQKENI. V was trimmed by 3 bases and J by 0 bases, leaving 15 bases between them. This CDR3 spans 17 amino acids. CDR3 loop: CASSPGAPRSSYNEQFF. As DNA, the CDR3 is TGTGCCAGCTCACCCGGAGCTCCCCGGAGCTCCTACAATGAGCAGTTCTTC.

The J gene is TRBJ2-3, the V gene TRBV5-1, with 7 bases matching TRBD1. CDR3 length: 15 amino acids. CDR1 is SGHRS and CDR2 is YFSETQ in the germline V gene. V was clipped by 4 bases and J by 1 base; unmatched bases: 6. DNA of the CDR3: TGCGCCAGCAGCCGAGACAGGGCGCGCACAGATACGCAGTATTTT. Its protein product is CASSRDRARTDTQYF.

This clone is a singleton in its sample. The rearrangement joins TRBV7-6 to TRBJ2-5; D gene ambiguous. The V gene's germline CDR1 is SGHVS and CDR2 FNYEAQ. This CDR3 comprises 15 residues. Trimming left V 1 base short and J 1 base short, with 10 bases between. CDR3 amino acids: CASSLGRRTQETQYF. The CDR3 DNA is TGTGCCAGCAGCTTAGGGAGAAGGACCCAAGAGACCCAGTACTTC.

V gene TRBV5-1 combines with J gene TRBJ1-2; D unclear. The germline gives CDR1 SGHRS, CDR2 YFSETQ. V lost 0 bases, J lost 4 bases, and 10 bases lay in between. The CDR3 sequence is 14 residues long. The chain's CDR3 is CASSLGEVGYGYTF. For the CDR3, the DNA is TGCGCCAGCAGCTTGGGGGAGGTCGGCTATGGCTACACCTTC.

CDR3 loop: CSVEESPLLEQFF. The DNA of the CDR3 is TGCAGCGTTGAAGAATCCCCCCTACTGGAGCAGTTCTTC. The chain uses TRBV29-1 and TRBJ2-1, with D unclear. Germline CDR1 reads SQVTM; CDR2 reads ANQGSEA. Trimming left V 0 bases short and J 10 bases short, with 13 bases between. This CDR3 is 13 amino acids long.

The gene calls are TRBV27 and TRBJ1-6, with D possibly matching TRBD1 (5 bases). V gave up 1 base and J gave up 8 bases, with 15 bases separating them. The length of the CDR3 is 16 residues. Germline V gene data show CDR1 as MNHEY and CDR2 as SMNVEV (reference sequence). Here the CDR3 DNA reads TGTGCCAGCAGTTTATTAAGGGGAGGGATGCATTCACCCCTCCACTTT. Encoded protein: CASSLLRGGMHSPLHF.

The V call is TRBV18, the J call TRBJ2-6, with unresolved D. There are 15 residues in the CDR3. Between the trimmed V and J ends, which lost 3 bases and 0 bases, there was a span of 6 bases. CDR1 and CDR2 (germline): KGHSH, LQKENI. CDR3 in amino acids: CASSPVISGANVLTF. DNA of the CDR3: TGTGCCAGCTCACCGGTTATCTCTGGGGCCAACGTCCTGACTTTC. Full variable domain (remainder filled in from reference TRBV18 and TRBJ2-6): NAGVMQNPRHLVRRRGQEARLRCSPMKGHSHVYWYRQLPEEGLKFMVYLQKENIIDESGMPKERFSAEFPKEGPSILRIQQVVRGDSAAYFCASSPVISGANVLTFGAGSRLTVL.

The rearrangement links TRBV6-5 to TRBJ1-3; D gene ambiguous. V was clipped by 8 bases and J by 0 bases, with 5 bases between them. Germline V lookup: CDR1 MNHEY, CDR2 SVGAGI. The CDR3 totals 12 residues. The CDR3 DNA sequence: TGTGCCAGCCAAACCTCTGGAAACACCATATATTTT. Protein: CASQTSGNTIYF.

This chain connects TRBV7-2 to TRBJ1-1, with a tentative D call TRBD1 (5 bases). V was clipped by 5 bases and J by 2 bases, with 15 bases between them. CDR3 length: 15 residues. Germline CDR1 SGHTA, CDR2 FQGNSA. The CDR3 DNA is TGTGCCAGCAGCCCCTCGGGGGGGGGTAACACTGAAGCTTTCTTT. Amino acid sequence: CASSPSGGGNTEAFF.

The rearrangement links TRBV28 to TRBJ2-1, with TRBD1 matching over 7 bases. The CDR3 is 18 residues long. Germline trimming cut 3 bases from V and 12 bases from J; bases unmatched to any gene: 23. Per the germline V gene, CDR1 is MDHEN and CDR2 is SYDVKM. The CDR3 nucleotides are TGTGCCAGCAGTTTCCCCGGGGCACTAGAACAGGGGTTGAGTCGGCAGTTCTTC. Encoded protein: CASSFPGALEQGLSRQFF.

This rearrangement joins TRBV7-9 to TRBJ1-2; the D gene is possibly TRBD1 (5 bases). Deletions cut 0 bases from V and 4 bases from J, with 12 bases between. The CDR3 is made up of 15 amino acids. Germline values: CDR1 SEHNR, CDR2 FQNEAQ (reference sequence). CDR3 DNA: TGTGCCAGCAGCTTAGCCGCCGGGACCCTCTATGGCTACACCTTC. This codes for CASSLAAGTLYGYTF.

The chain carries TRBV7-3 and TRBJ2-3, with 9 bases identical to TRBD2. Germline V lookup: CDR1 SGHTA, CDR2 FQGTGA. The CDR3 contains 17 residues. Losses at the gene ends were 5 bases for V and 2 bases for J; bases not matched to a gene: 11. The CDR3 nucleotides read TGTGCCAGCAGCCAAACGGGCGGGAGGGGACCCACAGATACGCAGTATTTT. This translates into CASSQTGGRGPTDTQYF.

This sequence joins TRBV7-9 and TRBJ1-6; D unclear. The CDR3 consists of 14 residues. The ends were cut back, 2 bases at V and 10 bases at J, with 12 bases in the middle. Germline assignment: CDR1 SEHNR and CDR2 FQNEAQ (reference sequence). CDR3 sequence (DNA): TGTGCCAGCAGCTTATTGGGGTTAGGGTCACCCCTCCACTTT. It is translated as CASSLLGLGSPLHF.

The chain links TRBV28 to TRBJ1-2, with D perhaps TRBD1 (5 bases). CDR1 is MDHEN and CDR2 is SYDVKM in the germline V gene. The CDR3 is 13 residues long. The ends were cut back, 8 bases at V and 8 bases at J, with 18 bases in the middle. The CDR3 region has the DNA TGTGCCAGCGGCCCTGGGCAGGGAGGCGGCTACACCTTC. Translating it yields CASGPGQGGGYTF.

This rearrangement joins TRBV5-1 to TRBJ1-2; 8 positions match TRBD1. CDR1 SGHRS and CDR2 YFSETQ come from the germline V gene. Trimming cost V 4 bases and J 8 bases; bases outside gene matches: 4. CDR3 size: 12 residues. CDR3 region: CASSEQGGGYTF. For the CDR3, the DNA is TGCGCCAGCAGCGAACAGGGGGGCGGCTACACCTTC.

The chain carries TRBV30 and TRBJ2-3; D not resolved. Trimming removed 7 bases from V and 2 bases from J, with 16 bases in between. This CDR3 has 14 amino acids. The V gene's germline CDR1 is GTSNPN and CDR2 SVGIG (reference sequence). Here the CDR3 DNA reads TGTGCCTACCAGATCCCGGCGTCCACAGATACGCAGTATTTT. Its protein product is CAYQIPASTDTQYF.

The rearrangement uses TRBV25-1 and TRBJ1-1; D possibly corresponds to TRBD1 (6 bases). Trimming removed 4 bases at V and 5 bases at J, with 17 bases between. This CDR3 spans 15 amino acids. The germline CDR1 and CDR2 sequences are MGHDK and SYGVNS. This CDR3 reads CASSASRGRRTEAFF. CDR3 DNA sequence: TGTGCCAGCAGTGCAAGCCGGGGGCGCCGAACTGAAGCTTTCTTT.

This clone was observed once. The chain carries TRBV27 and TRBJ2-7, with D perhaps matching TRBD2 (5 bases). CDR1 MNHEY and CDR2 SMNVEV come from the germline V gene (reference sequence). The ends were cut back, 2 bases at V and 3 bases at J, with 11 bases in the middle. This CDR3 comprises 14 residues. CDR3 amino acids: CASSLIGLGYEQYF. CDR3 DNA sequence: TGTGCCAGCAGTTTAATCGGACTGGGCTACGAGCAGTACTTC.

With respect to this clone: Other DNA sequences in this specimen translate into the identical CDR3. The J gene is TRBJ2-7, the V gene TRBV2; weak D call: TRBD2 (5 bases). Per the germline V gene, CDR1 is SNHLY and CDR2 is FYNNEI. The CDR3 is made up of 11 amino acids. Trimming took off 8 bases at V and 2 bases at J, with 7 bases between the two ends. The CDR3 region has the DNA TGTGCCAGCGCCGGGGCCTACGAGCAGTACTTC. Its protein is CASAGAYEQYF.

The chain joins TRBV5-4 to TRBJ2-4; the D is unclear. Germline V gene data show CDR1 as SGHNT and CDR2 as YYREEE (reference sequence). The V and J ends lost 4 bases and 3 bases respectively, with 14 bases between them. The CDR3 has 15 residues. The CDR3 nucleotides are TGTGCCAGCAGCCCCGGCGTGGGTAGCAAAAACATTCAGTACTTC. This translates into CASSPGVGSKNIQYF.

V usage is TRBV6-5 and J usage is TRBJ2-5, with D unclear. V lost 0 bases and J 2 bases, leaving 13 bases between the germline ends. The CDR3 is 16 residues long. The V gene's germline CDR1 is MNHEY and CDR2 SVGAGI. The CDR3 region is CASSYSTAASQETQYF. Here the CDR3 DNA reads TGTGCCAGCAGTTACTCTACGGCCGCCTCACAAGAGACCCAGTACTTC.